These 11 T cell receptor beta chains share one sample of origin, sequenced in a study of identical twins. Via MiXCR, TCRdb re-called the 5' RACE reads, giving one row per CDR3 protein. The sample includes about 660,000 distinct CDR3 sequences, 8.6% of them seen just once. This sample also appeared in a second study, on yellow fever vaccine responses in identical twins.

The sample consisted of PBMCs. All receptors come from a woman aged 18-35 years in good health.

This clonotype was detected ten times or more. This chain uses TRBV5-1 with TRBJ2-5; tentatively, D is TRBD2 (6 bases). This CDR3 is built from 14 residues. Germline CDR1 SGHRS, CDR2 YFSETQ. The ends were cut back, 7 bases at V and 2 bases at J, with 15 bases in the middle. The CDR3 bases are TGCGCCAGCCAGCGGGCGGGCACACAAGAGACCCAGTACTTC. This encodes CASQRAGTQETQYF.

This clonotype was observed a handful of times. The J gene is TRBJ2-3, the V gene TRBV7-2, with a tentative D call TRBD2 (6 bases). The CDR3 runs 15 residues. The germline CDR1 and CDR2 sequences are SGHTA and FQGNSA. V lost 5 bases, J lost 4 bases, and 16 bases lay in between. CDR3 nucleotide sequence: TGTGCCAGCAGCCCGGGGGACGTTCCCGCAGATACGCAGTATTTT. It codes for CASSPGDVPADTQYF.

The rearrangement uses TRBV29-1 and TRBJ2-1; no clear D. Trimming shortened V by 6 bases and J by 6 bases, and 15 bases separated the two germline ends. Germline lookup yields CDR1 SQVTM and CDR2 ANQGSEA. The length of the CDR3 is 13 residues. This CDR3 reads CSVVQPWLNEQFF. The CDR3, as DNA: TGCAGCGTGGTGCAGCCTTGGCTCAATGAGCAGTTCTTC.

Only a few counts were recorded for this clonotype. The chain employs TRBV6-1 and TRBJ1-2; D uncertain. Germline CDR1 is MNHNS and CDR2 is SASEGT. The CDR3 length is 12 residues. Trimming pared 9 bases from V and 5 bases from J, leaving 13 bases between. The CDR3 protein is CARGSNRYGYTF. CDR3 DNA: TGTGCCAGAGGGTCCAATCGATATGGCTACACCTTC.

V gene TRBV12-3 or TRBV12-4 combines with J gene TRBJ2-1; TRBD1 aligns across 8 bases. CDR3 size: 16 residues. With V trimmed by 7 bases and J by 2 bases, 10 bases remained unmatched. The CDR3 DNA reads TGTGCCAGCACCCCTCCGGACAGGGAGCCCTACAATGAGCAGTTCTTC. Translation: CASTPPDREPYNEQFF.

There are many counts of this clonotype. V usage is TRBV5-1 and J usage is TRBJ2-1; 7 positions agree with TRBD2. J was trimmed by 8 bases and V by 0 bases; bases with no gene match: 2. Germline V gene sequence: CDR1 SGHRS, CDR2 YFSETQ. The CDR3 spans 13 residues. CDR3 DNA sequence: TGCGCCAGCAGCTTGGCCCTAGCGGATGAGCAGTTCTTC. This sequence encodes CASSLALADEQFF.

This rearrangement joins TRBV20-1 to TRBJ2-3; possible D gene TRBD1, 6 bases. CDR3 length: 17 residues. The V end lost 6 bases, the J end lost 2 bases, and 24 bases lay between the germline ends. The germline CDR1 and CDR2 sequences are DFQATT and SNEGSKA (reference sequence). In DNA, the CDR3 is TGCAGTGCCGTTGGTGCTGGTCGGGACACAAACACAGATACGCAGTATTTT. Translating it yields CSAVGAGRDTNTDTQYF.

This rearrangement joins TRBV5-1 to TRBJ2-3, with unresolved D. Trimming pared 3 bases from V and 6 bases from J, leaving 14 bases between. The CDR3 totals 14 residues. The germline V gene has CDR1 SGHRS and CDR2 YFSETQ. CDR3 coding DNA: TGCGCCAGCAGCTCAGGCCAGCAGACGGATACGCAGTATTTT. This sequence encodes CASSSGQQTDTQYF.

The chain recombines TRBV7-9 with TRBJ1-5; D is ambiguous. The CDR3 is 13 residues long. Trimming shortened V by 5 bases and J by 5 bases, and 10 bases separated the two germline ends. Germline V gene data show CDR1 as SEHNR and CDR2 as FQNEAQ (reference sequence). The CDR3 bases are TGTGCCAGCAGCGCGGAAGTGGATCAGCCCCAGCATTTT. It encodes CASSAEVDQPQHF.

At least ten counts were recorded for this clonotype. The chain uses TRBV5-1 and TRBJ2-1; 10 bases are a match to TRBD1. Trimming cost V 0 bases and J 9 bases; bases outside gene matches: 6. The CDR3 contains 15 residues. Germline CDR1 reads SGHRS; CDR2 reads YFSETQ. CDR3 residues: CASSLDGTGDGEQFF. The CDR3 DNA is TGCGCCAGCAGCTTGGATGGGACAGGGGACGGTGAGCAGTTCTTC.

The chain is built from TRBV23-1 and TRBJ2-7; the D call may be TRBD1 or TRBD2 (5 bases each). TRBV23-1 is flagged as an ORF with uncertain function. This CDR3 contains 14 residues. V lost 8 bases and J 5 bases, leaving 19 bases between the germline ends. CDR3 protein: CASPGKRNIHEQYF. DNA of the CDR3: TGCGCCAGCCCAGGGAAGCGGAATATTCACGAGCAGTACTTC.